This T cell receptor beta chain emerged from a study of blood T cell repertoires in COVID-19. Study in general: Both acute and convalescent COVID-19 samples were obtained from the United States, Italy and Spain. The cDNA or gDNA used as material had been derived from T cells, B-cell-depleted T cells, or PBMCs.

This clone turned up a few times. Germline V CDR1 and CDR2: LNHDA, SQIVND (reference sequence). The CDR3 contains 14 residues. Trimming removed 5 bases at V and 2 bases at J, with 10 bases between. Authors' processing steps: Reference gene primer amplification in the assay estimated nucleated cell counts. The method was immunoSEQ multiplex PCR; TCRdb's version includes in-frame clones alone and lacks a portion of them. V, J and clone size are those of that table, while D and trimming were read from the DNA. The sample holds some 120,000 clones, about three quarters seen once. The sequence derives from a woman between 65 and 79 years old with acute or convalescent COVID-19. The chain combines TRBV19 with TRBJ1-5; weak D call: TRBD1 (5 bases). The sample consisted of peripheral blood. DNA of the CDR3: TGTGCCAGTAGTGAGCAGGGCGGCAATCAGCCCCAGCATTTT. This encodes CASSEQGGNQPQHF.